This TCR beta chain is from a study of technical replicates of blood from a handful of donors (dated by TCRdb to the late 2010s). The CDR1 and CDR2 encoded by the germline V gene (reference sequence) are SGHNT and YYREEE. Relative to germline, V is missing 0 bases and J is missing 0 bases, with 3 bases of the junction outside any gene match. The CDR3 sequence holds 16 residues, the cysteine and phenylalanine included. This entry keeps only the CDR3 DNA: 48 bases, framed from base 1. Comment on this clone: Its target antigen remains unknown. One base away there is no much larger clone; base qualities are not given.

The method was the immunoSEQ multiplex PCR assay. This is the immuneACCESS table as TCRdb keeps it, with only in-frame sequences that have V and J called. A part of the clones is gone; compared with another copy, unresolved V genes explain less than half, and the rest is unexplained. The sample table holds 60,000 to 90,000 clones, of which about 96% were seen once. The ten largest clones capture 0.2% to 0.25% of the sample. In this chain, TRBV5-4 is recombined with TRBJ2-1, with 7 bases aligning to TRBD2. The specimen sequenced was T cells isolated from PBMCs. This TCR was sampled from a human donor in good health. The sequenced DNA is TGTGCCAGCAGCTTGGAAGGCGGGAGCTCCTACAATGAGCAGTTCTTC. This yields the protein CASSLEGGSSYNEQFF.